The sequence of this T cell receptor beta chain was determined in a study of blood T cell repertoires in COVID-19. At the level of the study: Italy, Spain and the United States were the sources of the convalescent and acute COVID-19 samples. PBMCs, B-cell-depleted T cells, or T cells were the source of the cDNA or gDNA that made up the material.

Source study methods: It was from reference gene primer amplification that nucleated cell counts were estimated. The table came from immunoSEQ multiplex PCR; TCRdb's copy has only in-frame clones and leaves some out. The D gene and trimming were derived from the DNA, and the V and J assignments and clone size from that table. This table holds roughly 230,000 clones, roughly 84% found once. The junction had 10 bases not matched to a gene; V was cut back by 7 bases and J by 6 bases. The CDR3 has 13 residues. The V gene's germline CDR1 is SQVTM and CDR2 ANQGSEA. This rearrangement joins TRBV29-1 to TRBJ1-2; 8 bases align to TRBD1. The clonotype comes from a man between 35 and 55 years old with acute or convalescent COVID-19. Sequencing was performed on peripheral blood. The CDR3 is CSAEGQGANGYTF. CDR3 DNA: TGCAGCGCCGAAGGGCAGGGGGCGAATGGCTACACCTTC. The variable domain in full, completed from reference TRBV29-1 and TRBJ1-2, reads SAVISQKPSRDICQRGTSLTIQCQVDSQVTMMFWYRQQPGQSLTLIATANQGSEATYESGFVIDKFPISRPNLTFSTLTVSNMSPEDSSIYLCSAEGQGANGYTFGSGTRLTVV.